This TCR beta chain was found in a study of persistence of HIV-infected CD4 T cells. Background on the study: A couple of participants gave one leukapheresis sample; others gave up to about 200 mL blood repeatedly.

As for this clone: What it binds is not known.

This nonspecific control used anti-CD3/anti-CD28 bead stimulation of CD4+ T cells. Responding CD4+ T cells were sorted by upregulation of both CD40 ligand and CD69. Donors had undetectable plasma HIV-1 RNA, under 50 copies/mL, for 4+ years. For about 17 hours, CD8-depleted PBMCs received anti-CD28/CD49d costimulation, a CD40-blocking antibody and enfuvirtide. The immunoSEQ assay was version 4, run in survey mode. Each sample used up to roughly 1 ug genomic DNA diluted to 10 ng/uL. Produced via immunoSEQ multiplex PCR; TCRdb's table is partial and in-frame only. The sample has 44,000 or so clones, about 89% seen once. The sequences come from CD4+ T cells sorted from PBMCs after roughly 19-hour stimulation, collected from a patient who received antiretroviral therapy. This TCR came from an adult man with HIV who was CMV-seropositive.

The CDR3 coding sequence is TGTGCTGTTTCCTTTCGGCGTATGGGAGGAAACACCATATATTTT. Translated, it gives CAVSFRRMGGNTIYF. This chain links TRBV19 with TRBJ1-3; D uncertain. In germline, CDR1 is LNHDA, CDR2 SQIVND (reference sequence). The CDR3 has 15 residues.